These 30 T cell receptor beta chains were sequenced from one sample in a study of T cell repertoires in cytomegalovirus infection. From the reads, TCRdb called clonotypes with MiXCR, one entry per CDR3 protein. Altogether 600,000 to 800,000 distinct CDR3 sequences are present, more than 20% being singletons, with the ten largest covering roughly 8%. Sequenced: CD8+ T cells from PBMCs. The receptors were sampled from a human donor in good health (CMV status not recorded). Some clones in this sample may be carry-over from other donors' samples.

The V and J genes are TRBV29-1 and TRBJ2-1; 10 bases match TRBD2. The CDR3 sequence is 15 residues long. V lost 1 base and J lost 4; bases outside the gene matches: 4. CDR1 is SQVTM, CDR2 ANQGSEA, per germline. CDR3 bases: TGCAGCGTTGAAGGCCTAGCGGGGGTGTACAATGAGCAGTTCTTC. Residues: CSVEGLAGVYNEQFF.

This clonotype was counted between two and nine times. The CDR3 sequence: CASSYERQASYEQYF. The CDR3 nucleotides read TGTGCCAGCAGTTACGAGAGACAGGCTTCCTACGAGCAGTACTTC. The chain has TRBV6-6 and TRBJ2-7, with D possibly being TRBD1 (6 bases). V lost 2 bases to trimming and J lost 1 base, with 12 bases between them. The CDR3 sequence is 15 residues long. Germline V lookup: CDR1 MNHNY, CDR2 SVGAGI (reference sequence).

This clonotype occurred many times. The rearrangement joins TRBV14 to TRBJ2-7, with no clear D. This CDR3 has 12 residues. Germline-derived CDR1 and CDR2 are SGHDN and FVKESK. Trimming shortened V by 1 base and J by 2 bases, and 3 bases separated the two germline ends. CDR3 DNA sequence: TGTGCCAGCAGCCAAGGAGCCTACGAGCAGTACGTC. Its translation is CASSQGAYEQYV.

The table lists this clonotype with many counts. J is TRBJ2-3 and V is TRBV7-2, with D possibly TRBD2 on 6 matching bases. The CDR3 sequence is 15 residues long. Germline V gene data show CDR1 as SGHTA and CDR2 as FQGNSA. The germline V and J ends were trimmed by 5 bases and 4 bases, with 16 bases remaining between them. In nucleotides, the CDR3 is TGTGCCAGCAGCAGAGGAGGGCGCGTAGCAGATACGCAGTATTTT. It specifies CASSRGGRVADTQYF.

In its sample, this clonotype was seen many times. The V call is TRBV6-6, the J call TRBJ2-3; D possibly corresponds to TRBD2 (7 bases). The germline V and J ends were trimmed by 0 bases and 1 base, with 11 bases remaining between them. The CDR3 loop spans 16 amino acids. Germline assignment: CDR1 MNHNY and CDR2 SVGAGI (reference sequence). The CDR3 bases are TGTGCCAGCAGTTACTCACGGGGGGCCGGCACAGATACGCAGTATTTT. This gives the protein CASSYSRGAGTDTQYF.

In its sample, this clonotype was seen many times. The chain combines TRBV24-1 with TRBJ2-5; D possibly corresponds to TRBD1 (5 bases). Per the germline V gene, CDR1 is KGHDR and CDR2 is SFDVKD. Trimming shortened V by 5 bases and J by 1 base, and 13 bases separated the two germline ends. This CDR3 is built from 15 residues. The CDR3 here is CATSVRRDSQETQYF. The CDR3 nucleotides are TGTGCCACCAGTGTCCGCCGAGACAGCCAAGAGACCCAGTACTTC.

For this clonotype: At one of its ends the junction is not consistent with the germline gene, which may arise from a read error. The J gene is TRBJ1-1, the V gene TRBV5-6; 7 bases are a match to TRBD1. The CDR3 loop spans 12 amino acids. Per germline, CDR1 SGHDT and CDR2 YYEEEE. The DNA of the CDR3 is TGTGTCAGCAGCTGGACAGGCACTGAAGCTTTCTTT. Encoded protein: CVSSWTGTEAFF. The full variable domain, in which reference TRBV5-6 and TRBJ1-1 provide the parts outside the CDR3, is DAGVTQSPTHLIKTRGQQVTLRCSPKSGHDTVSWYQQALGQGPQFIFQYYEEEERQRGNFPDRFSGHQFPNYSSELNVNALLLGDSALYLCVSSWTGTEAFFGQGTRLTVV.

The chain combines TRBV3-1 with TRBJ1-1, with TRBD1 matching 11 bases. With 1 base clipped from V and 5 bases from J, the junction kept 12 bases outside the gene matches. Germline V gene sequence: CDR1 LGHDT, CDR2 YNNKEL (reference sequence). The CDR3 covers 18 residues. CDR3 DNA: TGTGCCAGCAGCCAAGCCCCCGGGACAGGGGGATGGTGGACTGAAGCTTTCTTT. Protein sequence: CASSQAPGTGGWWTEAFF.

This clonotype was seen more than once but under ten times. The chain is built from TRBV20-1 and TRBJ2-7; D unclear. Germline V gene lookup returns CDR1 DFQATT and CDR2 SNEGSKA (reference sequence). Trimming removed 0 bases at V and 1 base at J, with 13 bases between. The CDR3 is made up of 15 amino acids. DNA for the CDR3: TGCAGTGCTAGAGATGCGGCTGACGCGTCCTACGAGCAGTACTTC. Translated, it gives CSARDAADASYEQYF.

This clonotype was recorded at least ten times. The chain has TRBV29-1 and TRBJ2-2; no clear D gene. The germline V gene has CDR1 SQVTM and CDR2 ANQGSEA. The V and J ends lost 4 bases and 0 bases respectively, with 6 bases between them. The CDR3 spans 13 residues. The DNA of the CDR3 is TGCAGCGTTGGGCAGACGAACACCGGGGAGCTGTTTTTT. Protein sequence: CSVGQTNTGELFF.

This chain joins TRBV29-1 and TRBJ1-1; D remains ambiguous. Germline CDR1 reads SQVTM; CDR2 reads ANQGSEA. Trimming removed 1 base from V and 0 bases from J, with 3 bases in between. The CDR3 is 12 amino acids. CDR3 in DNA: TGCAGCGTTGAAGGACTGAACACTGAAGCTTTCTTT. It translates to CSVEGLNTEAFF.

Concerning this clonotype: A read error is possible here, since a much larger clone lies one base away. The CDR3 DNA sequence: TGTGCCAGCAGCCCCGGGACAACCCGGGACTACGAGCAGTACTTC. Translated, it gives CASSPGTTRDYEQYF. This chain uses TRBV28 with TRBJ2-7; maybe TRBD1 (6 bases). Trimming pared 6 bases from V and 3 bases from J, leaving 18 bases between. CDR1 is MDHEN and CDR2 is SYDVKM in the germline V gene. The CDR3 sequence is 15 residues long.

The chain recombines TRBV14 with TRBJ2-1, with D unresolved. The CDR3 has 13 amino acids. From germline, CDR1 is SGHDN and CDR2 FVKESK. V was trimmed by 4 bases and J by 6 bases, leaving 10 bases between them. CDR3 nucleotide sequence: TGTGCCAGCAGCCCCTTGGGCGCCAATGAGCAGTTCTTC. Translated: CASSPLGANEQFF.

This chain connects TRBV20-1 to TRBJ2-2, with 7 bases that match TRBD1. V was clipped by 6 bases and J by 7 bases; unmatched bases: 11. Germline values: CDR1 DFQATT, CDR2 SNEGSKA (reference sequence). This CDR3 has 14 amino acids. CDR3 residues: CSAHQGQIIGELFF. The CDR3, as DNA: TGCAGTGCCCATCAGGGACAGATCATCGGGGAGCTGTTTTTT.

The chain uses TRBV6-1 and TRBJ1-1; D not resolved. This CDR3 region has 13 residues. The germline V gene has CDR1 MNHNS and CDR2 SASEGT. V was clipped by 1 base and J by 1 base, with 4 bases between them. CDR3 region: CASSEEENTEAFF. The DNA for the CDR3 is TGTGCCAGCAGTGAAGAAGAGAACACTGAAGCTTTCTTT.

The chain uses TRBV20-1 and TRBJ2-1; D uncertain. Germline assignment: CDR1 DFQATT and CDR2 SNEGSKA (reference sequence). The V end lost 0 bases, the J end lost 7 bases, and 16 bases lay between the germline ends. The CDR3 consists of 15 residues. The DNA of the CDR3 is TGCAGTGCTAGAGATATGAGCACTAAGTGGAATGAGCAGTTCTTC. This gives the protein CSARDMSTKWNEQFF.

This clonotype was recorded a few times. The genes are TRBV9 and TRBJ2-5; TRBD1 agrees at 9 bases. V was pared by 3 bases and J by 3 bases, with 12 bases of the junction left unmatched. This CDR3 is built from 17 residues. Germline V lookup: CDR1 SGDLS, CDR2 YYNGEE. CDR3 DNA sequence: TGTGCCAGCAGCGACAATATTGGATGGGACAGGGAAGAGACCCAGTACTTC. It yields the protein CASSDNIGWDREETQYF. Filled out from reference TRBV9 and TRBJ2-5, the complete variable domain reads DSGVTQTPKHLITATGQRVTLRCSPRSGDLSVYWYQQSLDQGLQFLIQYYNGEERAKGNILERFSAQQFPDLHSELNLSSLELGDSALYFCASSDNIGWDREETQYFGPGTRLLVL.

The DNA of the CDR3 is TGTGCCAGCACCCCGGAGGGAAGCTCCTACAATGAGCAGTTCTTC. This translates into CASTPEGSSYNEQFF. The gene calls are TRBV6-2 or TRBV6-3 and TRBJ2-1, with D maybe TRBD2 (6 bases). Trimming removed 7 bases from V and 0 bases from J, with 13 bases in between. Germline CDR1 is MNHEY and CDR2 is SVGEGT. The length of the CDR3 is 15 residues.

This clonotype was recorded many times. The chain carries TRBV7-6 and TRBJ2-5; 13 bases are shared with TRBD2. V dropped 5 bases and J dropped 6; count of bases not matched to a gene: 9. The CDR3 is made up of 16 amino acids. Germline CDR1 reads SGHVS; CDR2 reads FNYEAQ. The CDR3 spells CASSRSLAGGLKTQYF. The CDR3 DNA is TGTGCCAGCAGCCGTTCACTAGCGGGGGGGCTTAAGACCCAGTACTTC. The full variable domain, with the rest looked up from reference TRBV7-6 and TRBJ2-5, is GAGVSQSPRYKVTKRGQDVALRCDPISGHVSLYWYRQALGQGPEFLTYFNYEAQQDKSGLPNDRFSAERPEGSISTLTIQRTEQRDSAMYRCASSRSLAGGLKTQYFGPGTRLLVL.

CDR3 sequence: CASSLDVDTEAFF. In DNA form, the CDR3 reads TGCGCCAGCAGCTTGGATGTGGACACTGAAGCTTTCTTT. The chain carries TRBV5-1 and TRBJ1-1; D remains unclear. Trimming stripped 0 bases from V and 3 bases from J, with 6 bases between. Germline-derived CDR1 and CDR2 are SGHRS and YFSETQ. The CDR3 loop spans 13 amino acids. The whole variable domain, remainder taken from reference TRBV5-1 and TRBJ1-1, is KAGVTQTPRYLIKTRGQQVTLSCSPISGHRSVSWYQQTPGQGLQFLFEYFSETQRNKGNFPGRFSGRQFSNSRSEMNVSTLELGDSALYLCASSLDVDTEAFFGQGTRLTVV.

Concerning this clonotype itself: A read error is possible here, since a much larger clone lies one base away. The CDR3 sequence: CANSHGLGGNEQFF. As DNA, the CDR3 is TGCGCCAACAGCCACGGCTTGGGGGGAAATGAGCAGTTCTTC. The V gene is TRBV4-1, the J gene TRBJ2-1; tentatively, D is TRBD2 (6 bases). The CDR3 is made up of 14 amino acids. The germline gives CDR1 MGHRA, CDR2 YSYEKL.

This clonotype was recorded a few times. The gene calls are TRBV7-9 and TRBJ2-5; 12 bases line up with TRBD2. Germline lookup yields CDR1 SEHNR and CDR2 FQNEAQ (reference sequence). There are 16 residues in the CDR3. Unmatched junction bases numbered 10, after V lost 5 bases and J lost 6 bases. In DNA form, the CDR3 reads TGTGCCAGCAGCACCTCTAGCGGGGGGGCCAGAAAGACCCAGTACTTC. As protein: CASSTSSGGARKTQYF. The variable domain in full, with the rest retrieved from reference TRBV7-9 and TRBJ2-5, is DTGVSQNPRHKITKRGQNVTFRCDPISEHNRLYWYRQTLGQGPEFLTYFQNEAQLEKSRLLSDRFSAERPKGSFSTLEIQRTEQGDSAMYLCASSTSSGGARKTQYFGPGTRLLVL.

This clonotype was seen a few times. V usage is TRBV7-9 and J usage is TRBJ2-2; D ambiguous. Trimming removed 3 bases from V and 0 bases from J, with 11 bases in between. Germline V gives CDR1 SEHNR, CDR2 FQNEAQ (reference sequence). The CDR3 consists of 16 residues. The CDR3 nucleotides read TGTGCCAGCAGCTTGAGAAGTACGGCGAACACCGGGGAGCTGTTTTTT. Its translation: CASSLRSTANTGELFF.

This clonotype was observed a handful of times. A junction end diverges from the germline sequence, so it may reflect a read error. The chain recombines TRBV15 with TRBJ2-2, with no clear D. The CDR3 extends over 14 amino acids. Germline V lookup: CDR1 LNHNV, CDR2 YYDKDF (reference sequence). In DNA form, the CDR3 reads TGTGCCACCAGCAGAGAGGGCATACCCGGCGAGCTGTTTTTT. It codes for CATSREGIPGELFF.

Comment on this clonotype: This may arise from a read error, as a much more abundant clone is one base away. This rearrangement joins TRBV7-2 to TRBJ1-6; 7 nucleotides align to TRBD1. V dropped 5 bases and J dropped 6; count of bases not matched to a gene: 10. This CDR3 is 16 amino acids long. Per the germline V gene, CDR1 is SGHTA and CDR2 is FQGNSA. CDR3 DNA: TGTGCCAGCAGCCTACAGGGGCCAGGTTCTAATTCACCCCTCCACTTT. Translation: CASSLQGPGSNSPLHF.

This clonotype was detected many times. V gene TRBV7-8 combines with J gene TRBJ1-5, with D possibly being TRBD1 (5 bases). V was cut by 1 base and J by 4 bases, with 8 bases left in between. This CDR3 contains 14 residues. Germline lookup yields CDR1 SGHVS and CDR2 FQNEAQ. CDR3 nucleotides: TGTGCCAGCAGCTTAGAGGCAGGGAATCAGCCCCAGCATTTT. It translates to CASSLEAGNQPQHF. The full variable domain, rest sourced from reference TRBV7-8 and TRBJ1-5, is GAGVSQSPRYKVAKRGQDVALRCDPISGHVSLFWYQQALGQGPEFLTYFQNEAQLDKSGLPSDRFFAERPEGSVSTLKIQRTQQEDSAVYLCASSLEAGNQPQHFGDGTRLSIL.

This clonotype was detected many times. The gene calls are TRBV7-9 and TRBJ2-1; TRBD1 is a possible D gene (5 bases). The germline CDR1 and CDR2 sequences are SEHNR and FQNEAQ (reference sequence). Trimming stripped 4 bases from V and 4 bases from J, with 17 bases between. The CDR3 is 16 residues long. The CDR3, as DNA: TGTGCCAGCAGCTCGATGGACATCGAGCCTTACAATGAGCAGTTCTTC. It yields the protein CASSSMDIEPYNEQFF.

This clonotype was seen more than once but under ten times. V gene TRBV10-2 combines with J gene TRBJ1-6, with D uncertain. Germline loops: CDR1 WSHSY, CDR2 SAAADI. The CDR3 has 13 residues. The ends were cut back, 10 bases at V and 6 bases at J, with 13 bases in the middle. The chain's CDR3 is CATYERLNSPLHF. The CDR3 coding sequence is TGCGCCACCTATGAGAGGCTTAATTCACCCCTCCACTTT.

In its sample, this clonotype was seen many times. This sequence joins TRBV7-6 and TRBJ2-5; 7 nucleotides line up with TRBD2. The germline V gene encodes CDR1 SGHVS and CDR2 FNYEAQ. The CDR3 spans 14 residues. Trimming took 1 base from V and 4 from J; bases not matched to a gene: 3. The CDR3 bases are TGTGCCAGCAGCTTAGAAGCGGGGCCAGAGACCCAGTACTTC. Translated, it gives CASSLEAGPETQYF.

This clonotype was seen repeatedly, ten times or more. The chain uses TRBV12-3 or TRBV12-4 and TRBJ2-7; 7 nucleotides line up with TRBD1. V lost 2 bases, J lost 0 bases, and 7 bases stayed unmatched. This CDR3 comprises 16 residues. The CDR3: CASSLRGQSNSYEQYF. The CDR3 DNA sequence: TGTGCCAGCAGTTTAAGGGGACAGTCAAACTCCTACGAGCAGTACTTC.